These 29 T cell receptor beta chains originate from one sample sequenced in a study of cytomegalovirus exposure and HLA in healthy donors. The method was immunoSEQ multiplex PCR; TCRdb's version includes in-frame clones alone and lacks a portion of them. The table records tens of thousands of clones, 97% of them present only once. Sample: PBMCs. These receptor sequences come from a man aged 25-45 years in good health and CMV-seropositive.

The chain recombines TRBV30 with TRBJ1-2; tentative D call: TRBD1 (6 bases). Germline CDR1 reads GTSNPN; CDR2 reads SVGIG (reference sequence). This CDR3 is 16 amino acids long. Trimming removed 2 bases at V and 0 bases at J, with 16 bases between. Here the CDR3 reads CAWSPRGTPANYGYTF. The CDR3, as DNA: TGTGCCTGGAGTCCAAGGGGGACACCTGCTAACTATGGCTACACCTTC.

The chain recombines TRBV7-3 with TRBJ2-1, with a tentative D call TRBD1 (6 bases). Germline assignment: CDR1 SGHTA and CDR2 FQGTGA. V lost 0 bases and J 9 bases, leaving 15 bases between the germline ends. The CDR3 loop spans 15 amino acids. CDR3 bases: TGTGCCAGCAGCTTAACCGGGCAGGGGAGAAGTGAGCAGTTCTTC. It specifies CASSLTGQGRSEQFF. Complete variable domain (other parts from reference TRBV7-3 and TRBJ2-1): GAGVSQTPSNKVTEKGKYVELRCDPISGHTALYWYRQSLGQGPEFLIYFQGTGAADDSGLPNDRFFAVRPEGSVSTLKIQRTERGDSAVYLCASSLTGQGRSEQFFGPGTRLTVL.

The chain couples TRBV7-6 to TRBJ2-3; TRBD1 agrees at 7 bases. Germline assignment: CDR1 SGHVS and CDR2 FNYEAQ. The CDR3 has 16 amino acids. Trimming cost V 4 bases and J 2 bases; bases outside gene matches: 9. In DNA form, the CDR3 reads TGTGCCAGCAGCTCACAGGGGCGTCTGGCCACAGATACGCAGTATTTT. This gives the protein CASSSQGRLATDTQYF.

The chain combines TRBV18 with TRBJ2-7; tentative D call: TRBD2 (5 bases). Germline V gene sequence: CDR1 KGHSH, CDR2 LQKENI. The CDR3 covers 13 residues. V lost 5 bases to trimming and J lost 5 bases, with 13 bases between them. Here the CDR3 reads CASSEYRSDEQYF. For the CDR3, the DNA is TGTGCCAGCTCAGAGTACCGTAGCGACGAGCAGTACTTC.

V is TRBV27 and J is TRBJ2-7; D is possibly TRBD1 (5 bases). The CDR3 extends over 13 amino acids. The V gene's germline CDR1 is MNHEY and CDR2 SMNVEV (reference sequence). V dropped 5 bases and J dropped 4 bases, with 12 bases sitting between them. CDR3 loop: CASSPRALYEQYF. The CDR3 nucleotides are TGTGCCAGCAGTCCCAGGGCCTTATACGAGCAGTACTTC.

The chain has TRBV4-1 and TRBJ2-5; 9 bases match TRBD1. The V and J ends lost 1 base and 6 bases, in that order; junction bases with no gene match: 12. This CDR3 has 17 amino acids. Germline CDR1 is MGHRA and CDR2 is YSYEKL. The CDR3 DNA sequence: TGCGCCAGCAGCCAAGGGGACAGGGACCCGGACGGGAAGACCCAGTACTTC. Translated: CASSQGDRDPDGKTQYF.

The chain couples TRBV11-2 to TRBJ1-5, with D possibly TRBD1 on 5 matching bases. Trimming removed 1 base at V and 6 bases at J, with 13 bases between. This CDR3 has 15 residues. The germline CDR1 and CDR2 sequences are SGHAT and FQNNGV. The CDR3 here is CASSLGTYGGQPQHF. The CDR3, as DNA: TGTGCCAGCAGCTTAGGAACCTACGGGGGTCAGCCCCAGCATTTT.

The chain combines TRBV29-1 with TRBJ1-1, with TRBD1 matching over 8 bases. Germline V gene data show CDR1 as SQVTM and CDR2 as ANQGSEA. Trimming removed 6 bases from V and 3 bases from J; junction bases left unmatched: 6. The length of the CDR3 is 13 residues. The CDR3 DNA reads TGCAGCGTGGACAGGGTGATTGACACTGAAGCTTTCTTT. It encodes CSVDRVIDTEAFF. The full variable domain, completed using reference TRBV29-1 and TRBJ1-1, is SAVISQKPSRDICQRGTSLTIQCQVDSQVTMMFWYRQQPGQSLTLIATANQGSEATYESGFVIDKFPISRPNLTFSTLTVSNMSPEDSSIYLCSVDRVIDTEAFFGQGTRLTVV.

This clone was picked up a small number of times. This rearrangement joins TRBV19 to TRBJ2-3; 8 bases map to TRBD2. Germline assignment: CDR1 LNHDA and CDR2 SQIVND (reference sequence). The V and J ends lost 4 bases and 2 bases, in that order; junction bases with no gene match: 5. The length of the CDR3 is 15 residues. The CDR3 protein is CASSKASGFTDTQYF. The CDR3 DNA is TGTGCCAGTAGTAAGGCTAGCGGGTTCACAGATACGCAGTATTTT.

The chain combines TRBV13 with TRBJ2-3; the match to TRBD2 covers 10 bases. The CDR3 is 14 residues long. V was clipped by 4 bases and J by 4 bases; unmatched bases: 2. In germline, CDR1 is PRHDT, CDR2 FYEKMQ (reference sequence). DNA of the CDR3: TGTGCCAGCAGCTCGGGACTAGCGCCAGATACGCAGTATTTT. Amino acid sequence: CASSSGLAPDTQYF.

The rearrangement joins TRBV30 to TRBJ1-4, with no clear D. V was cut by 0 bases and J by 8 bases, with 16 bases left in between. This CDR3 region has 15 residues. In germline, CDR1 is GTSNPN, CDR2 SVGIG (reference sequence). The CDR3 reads CAWSVSRGSAEKLFF. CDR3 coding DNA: TGTGCCTGGAGTGTAAGCCGAGGGTCTGCAGAAAAACTGTTTTTT.

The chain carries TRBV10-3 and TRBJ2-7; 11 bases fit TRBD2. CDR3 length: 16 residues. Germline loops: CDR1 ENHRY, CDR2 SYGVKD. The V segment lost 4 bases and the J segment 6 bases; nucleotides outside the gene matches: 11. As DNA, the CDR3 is TGTGCCATCAGTGGCCCTACTAGCGGGAGAGAAGCCGAGCAGTACTTC. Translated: CAISGPTSGREAEQYF.

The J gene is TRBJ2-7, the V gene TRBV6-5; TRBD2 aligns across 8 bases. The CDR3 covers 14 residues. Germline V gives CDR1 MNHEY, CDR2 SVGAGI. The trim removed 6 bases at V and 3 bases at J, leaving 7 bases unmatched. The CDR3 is CASSRAGVGYEQYF. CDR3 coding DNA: TGTGCCAGCAGCAGAGCGGGAGTGGGCTACGAGCAGTACTTC.

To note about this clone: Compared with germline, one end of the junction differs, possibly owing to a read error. The CDR3 sequence: CASSRGTGAGELFF. In DNA form, the CDR3 reads TGTGCTAGCAGCCGCGGGACAGGGGCCGGGGAGCTGTTTTTT. V gene TRBV7-7 combines with J gene TRBJ2-2; 10 bases line up with TRBD1. Germline V gene lookup returns CDR1 SSHAT and CDR2 FNYEAQ (reference sequence). This CDR3 contains 14 residues. Filled out from reference TRBV7-7 and TRBJ2-2, the complete variable domain reads GAGVSQSPRYKVTKRGQDVTLRCDPISSHATLYWYQQALGQGPEFLTYFNYEAQPDKSGLPSDRFSAERPEGSISTLTIQRTEQRDSAMYRCASSRGTGAGELFFGEGSRLTVL.

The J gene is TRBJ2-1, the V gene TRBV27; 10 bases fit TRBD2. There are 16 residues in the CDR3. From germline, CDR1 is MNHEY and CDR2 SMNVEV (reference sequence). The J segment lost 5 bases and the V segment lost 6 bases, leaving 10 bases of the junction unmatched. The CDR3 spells CASRGGGSGRDNEQFF. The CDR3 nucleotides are TGTGCCAGCAGGGGGGGAGGGAGCGGGAGGGACAATGAGCAGTTCTTC.

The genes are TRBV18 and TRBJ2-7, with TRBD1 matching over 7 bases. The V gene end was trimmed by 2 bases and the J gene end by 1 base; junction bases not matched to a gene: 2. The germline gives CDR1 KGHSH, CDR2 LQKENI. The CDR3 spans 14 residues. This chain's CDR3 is CASSPGTASYEQYF. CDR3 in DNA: TGTGCCAGCTCACCAGGGACAGCATCCTACGAGCAGTACTTC.

DNA for the CDR3: TGTGCCAGCAGGAGGACAGGGCACATCAATGAGCAGTTCTTC. Protein sequence: CASRRTGHINEQFF. The rearrangement links TRBV27 to TRBJ2-1, with 8 bases identical to TRBD1. Germline CDR1 is MNHEY and CDR2 is SMNVEV (reference sequence). V dropped 6 bases and J dropped 6; count of bases not matched to a gene: 7. The length of the CDR3 is 14 residues.

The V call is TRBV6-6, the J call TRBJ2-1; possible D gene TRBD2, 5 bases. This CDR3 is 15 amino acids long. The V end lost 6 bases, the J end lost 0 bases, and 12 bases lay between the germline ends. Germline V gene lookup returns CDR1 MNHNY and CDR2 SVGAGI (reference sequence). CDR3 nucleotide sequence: TGTGCCAGCAGACGGACTCAAAGCTCCTACAATGAGCAGTTCTTC. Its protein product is CASRRTQSSYNEQFF.

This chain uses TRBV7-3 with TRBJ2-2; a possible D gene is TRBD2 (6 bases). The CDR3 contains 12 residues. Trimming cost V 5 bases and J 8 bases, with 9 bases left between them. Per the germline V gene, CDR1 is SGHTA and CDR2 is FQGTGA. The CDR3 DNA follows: TGTGCCAGCAGCCCCCGGGGGGGGGAGCTGTTTTTT. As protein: CASSPRGGELFF.

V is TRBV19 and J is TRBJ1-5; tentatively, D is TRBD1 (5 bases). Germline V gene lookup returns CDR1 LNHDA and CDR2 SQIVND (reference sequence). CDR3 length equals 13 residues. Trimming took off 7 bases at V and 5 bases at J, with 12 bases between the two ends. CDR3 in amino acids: CASKVPGDQPQHF. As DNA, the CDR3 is TGTGCCAGTAAGGTGCCGGGGGATCAGCCCCAGCATTTT.

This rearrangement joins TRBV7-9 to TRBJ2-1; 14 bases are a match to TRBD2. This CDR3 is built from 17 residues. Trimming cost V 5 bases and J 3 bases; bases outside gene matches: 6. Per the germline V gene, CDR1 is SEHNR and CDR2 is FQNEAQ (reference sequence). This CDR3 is CASSLGTSGSIYNEQFF. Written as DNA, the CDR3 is TGTGCCAGCAGCCTGGGGACTAGCGGGAGTATCTACAATGAGCAGTTCTTC. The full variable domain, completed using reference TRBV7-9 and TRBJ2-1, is DTGVSQNPRHKITKRGQNVTFRCDPISEHNRLYWYRQTLGQGPEFLTYFQNEAQLEKSRLLSDRFSAERPKGSFSTLEIQRTEQGDSAMYLCASSLGTSGSIYNEQFFGPGTRLTVL.

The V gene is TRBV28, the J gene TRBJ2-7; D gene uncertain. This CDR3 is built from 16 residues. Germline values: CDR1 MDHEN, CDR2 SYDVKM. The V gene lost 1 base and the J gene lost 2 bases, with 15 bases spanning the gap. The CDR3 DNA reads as TGTGCCAGCAGTTTATCCCCAACGAGTTCCACCTACGAGCAGTACTTC. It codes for CASSLSPTSSTYEQYF. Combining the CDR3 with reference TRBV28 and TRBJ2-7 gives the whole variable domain DVKVTQSSRYLVKRTGEKVFLECVQDMDHENMFWYRQDPGLGLRLIYFSYDVKMKEKGDIPEGYSVSREKKERFSLILESASTNQTSMYLCASSLSPTSSTYEQYFGPGTRLTVT.

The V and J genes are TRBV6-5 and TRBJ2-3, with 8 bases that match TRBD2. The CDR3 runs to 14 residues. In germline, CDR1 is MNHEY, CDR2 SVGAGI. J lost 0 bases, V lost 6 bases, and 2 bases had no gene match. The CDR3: CASSRTSSTDTQYF. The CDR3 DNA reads TGTGCCAGCAGCCGGACTAGCAGCACAGATACGCAGTATTTT.

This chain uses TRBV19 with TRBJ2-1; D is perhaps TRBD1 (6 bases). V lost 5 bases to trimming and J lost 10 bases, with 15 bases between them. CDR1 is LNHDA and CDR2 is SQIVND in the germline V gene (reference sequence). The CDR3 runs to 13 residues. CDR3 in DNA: TGTGCCAGTAGTGTAACAGGGCTCTTGGAGCAGTTCTTC. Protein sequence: CASSVTGLLEQFF.

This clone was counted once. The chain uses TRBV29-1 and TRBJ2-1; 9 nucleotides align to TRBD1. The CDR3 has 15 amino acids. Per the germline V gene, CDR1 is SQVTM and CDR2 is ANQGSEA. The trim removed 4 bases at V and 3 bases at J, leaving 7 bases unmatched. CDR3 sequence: CSVGIGTGFYNEQFF. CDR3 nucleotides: TGCAGCGTTGGAATAGGGACAGGGTTCTACAATGAGCAGTTCTTC.

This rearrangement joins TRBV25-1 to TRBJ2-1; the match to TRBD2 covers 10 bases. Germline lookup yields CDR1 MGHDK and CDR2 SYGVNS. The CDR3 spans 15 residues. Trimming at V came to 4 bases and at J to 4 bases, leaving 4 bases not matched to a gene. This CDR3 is CASSGSSGGYNEQFF. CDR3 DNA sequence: TGTGCCAGCAGTGGGTCTAGCGGGGGATACAATGAGCAGTTCTTC. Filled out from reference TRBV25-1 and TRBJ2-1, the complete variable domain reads EADIYQTPRYLVIGTGKKITLECSQTMGHDKMYWYQQDPGMELHLIHYSYGVNSTEKGDLSSESTVSRIRTEHFPLTLESARPSHTSQYLCASSGSSGGYNEQFFGPGTRLTVL.

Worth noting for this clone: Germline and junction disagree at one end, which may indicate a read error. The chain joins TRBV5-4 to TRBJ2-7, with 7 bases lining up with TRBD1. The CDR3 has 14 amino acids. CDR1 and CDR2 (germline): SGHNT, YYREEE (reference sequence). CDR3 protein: CASSPGQRSSEQYF. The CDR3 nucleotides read TGTGCCAGCAGCCCGGGACAGAGGTCCTCCGAGCAGTACTTC.

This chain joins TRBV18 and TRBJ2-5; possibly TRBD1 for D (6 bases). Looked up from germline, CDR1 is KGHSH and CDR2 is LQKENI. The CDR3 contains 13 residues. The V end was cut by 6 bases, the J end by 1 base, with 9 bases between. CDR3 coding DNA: TGTGCCAGCTCCGGGACAACCCAAGAGACCCAGTACTTC. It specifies CASSGTTQETQYF.

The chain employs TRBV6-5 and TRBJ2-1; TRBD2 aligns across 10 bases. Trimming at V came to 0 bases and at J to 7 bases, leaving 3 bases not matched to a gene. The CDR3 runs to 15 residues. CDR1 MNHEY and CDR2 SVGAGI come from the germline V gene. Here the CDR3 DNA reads TGTGCCAGCAGTTACTCACCTAGCGGGAGTAATGAGCAGTTCTTC. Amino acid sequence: CASSYSPSGSNEQFF.